Listed below are T cell receptor beta chains from one sample, sequenced in a study of OX40 agonist ivuxolimab in advanced cancers. Assay: immunoSEQ multiplex PCR; the TCRdb copy retains only in-frame clones and omits some. This sample has 37,000 or so clones; 85% to 90% occur once, and the top ten carry approximately 2.4%. Sequenced material: CD4+ or CD8+ T cells sorted from blood, taken in a trial of the OX40 agonist ivuxolimab. These receptors were taken from an adult with an advanced solid tumor such as melanoma, head and neck, liver or kidney cancer. Both conserved end residues are part of each CDR3. The D gene is left open where the match is weak. Expanded clones get a size class; other rows say once, few or many, or leave the size out.

size: .; J: TRBJ2-7; D: .; V: TRBV2; CDR3: CASTPTGSYEQYF; DNA: TGTGCCAGCACCCCGACAGGCTCCTACGAGCAGTACTTC
size: .; J: TRBJ2-1; D: .; V: TRBV9; CDR3: CASNQGQNNEQFF; DNA: TGTGCCAGCAACCAGGGGCAGAACAATGAGCAGTTCTTC
size: .; J: TRBJ1-2; D: .; V: TRBV29-1; CDR3: CSVDARGVGYTF; DNA: TGCAGCGTTGATGCCAGAGGGGTTGGCTACACCTTC
size: .; J: TRBJ2-7; D: .; V: TRBV6-6; CDR3: CASSYKPGQLLGQYF; DNA: TGTGCCAGCAGTTACAAGCCGGGACAATTATTGGGGCAGTACTTC
size: .; J: TRBJ2-3; D: .; V: TRBV7-9; CDR3: CASSLVGTTDTQYF; DNA: TGTGCCAGCAGCTTAGTAGGGACCACAGATACGCAGTATTTT
size: .; J: TRBJ2-2; D: TRBD1; V: TRBV12-5; CDR3: CASARGGTNTGELFF; DNA: TGTGCTAGTGCCCGAGGGGGCACGAACACCGGGGAGCTGTTTTTT
size: .; J: TRBJ2-6; D: TRBD1; V: TRBV10-3; CDR3: CAISPLGTGPAGANVLTF; DNA: TGTGCCATCAGTCCCCTGGGGACAGGACCGGCTGGGGCCAACGTCCTGACTTTC
size: .; J: TRBJ2-1; D: TRBD2; V: TRBV6-6; CDR3: CASSRGGSYNEQFF; DNA: TGTGCCAGCAGCCGCGGGGGGAGTTACAATGAGCAGTTCTTC
size: .; J: TRBJ2-3; D: TRBD2; V: TRBV5-1; CDR3: CASSPGLAGEADTQYF; DNA: TGCGCCAGCAGCCCGGGACTAGCGGGGGAGGCAGATACGCAGTATTTT
size: .; J: TRBJ1-2; D: TRBD1; V: TRBV5-1; CDR3: CASSSTQGAYGYTF; DNA: TGCGCCAGCAGTTCAACACAGGGGGCCTATGGCTACACCTTC
size: few; J: TRBJ2-7; D: TRBD1; V: TRBV6-5; CDR3: CASSSRQGKNEQYF; DNA: TGTGCCAGCAGTTCCCGACAGGGTAAGAACGAGCAGTACTTC
size: .; J: TRBJ1-2; D: TRBD1; V: TRBV7-3; CDR3: CASSQNSGQGASGYTF; DNA: TGTGCCAGCAGCCAGAATAGCGGACAGGGGGCGAGTGGCTACACCTTC
size: medium-sized; J: TRBJ1-1; D: .; V: TRBV19; CDR3: CASSLKQGVQTEAFF; DNA: TGTGCCAGTAGTCTTAAACAGGGAGTCCAAACTGAAGCTTTCTTT
size: .; J: TRBJ2-1; D: TRBD2; V: TRBV7-2; CDR3: CASSLAGSGGYNEQFF; DNA: TGTGCCAGCAGCTTAGCTGGTAGCGGGGGCTACAATGAGCAGTTCTTC
size: medium-sized; J: TRBJ2-5; D: TRBD1; V: TRBV7-2; CDR3: CASSTTGWNQETQYF; DNA: TGTGCCAGCAGCACGACAGGGTGGAATCAAGAGACCCAGTACTTC
size: few; J: TRBJ1-6; D: .; V: TRBV19; CDR3: CASSIDRGGSPLHF; DNA: TGTGCCAGTAGTATAGACAGGGGTGGTTCACCCCTCCACTTT
size: .; J: TRBJ2-7; D: .; V: TRBV30; CDR3: CAWSGGDLYEQYF; DNA: TGTGCCTGGAGTGGAGGAGACTTATACGAGCAGTACTTC
size: .; J: TRBJ2-2; D: .; V: TRBV7-3; CDR3: CASSLGRFNGELFF; DNA: TGTGCCAGCAGCTTAGGCAGGTTCAACGGGGAGCTGTTTTTT
size: .; J: TRBJ1-1; D: .; V: TRBV11-2; CDR3: CASSLDGLGNTEAFF; DNA: TGTGCCAGCAGCTTAGACGGATTGGGGAACACTGAAGCTTTCTTT
size: .; J: TRBJ1-5; D: .; V: TRBV6-1; CDR3: CASSVDSYNQPQHF; DNA: TGTGCCAGCAGTGTGGACAGTTACAATCAGCCCCAGCATTTT
size: once; J: TRBJ2-1; D: TRBD1; V: TRBV10-3; CDR3: CAIRETGSNEQFF; DNA: TGTGCCATCAGAGAGACAGGGAGCAATGAGCAGTTCTTC
size: .; J: TRBJ2-3; D: TRBD2; V: TRBV10-2; CDR3: CASSVLAGGTDTQYF; DNA: TGCGCCAGCAGTGTACTAGCGGGGGGCACAGATACGCAGTATTTT
size: .; J: TRBJ2-5; D: .; V: TRBV5-1; CDR3: CASSLEAEETQYF; DNA: TGCGCCAGCAGCTTGGAGGCAGAAGAGACCCAGTACTTC
size: .; J: TRBJ2-3; D: .; V: TRBV11-2; CDR3: CASSLDTDTQYF; DNA: TGTGCCAGCAGCTTAGACACAGATACGCAGTATTTT
size: once; J: TRBJ2-5; D: .; V: TRBV27; CDR3: CASSLLGEGGETQYF; DNA: TGTGCCAGCAGTTTATTAGGAGAGGGTGGGGAGACCCAGTACTTC
size: .; J: TRBJ2-1; D: TRBD1; V: TRBV25-1; CDR3: CASGTSGQGNNEQFF; DNA: TGTGCCAGCGGCACTTCAGGACAGGGCAACAATGAGCAGTTCTTC
size: .; J: TRBJ2-3; D: .; V: TRBV19; CDR3: CASSLQPSTADTQYF; DNA: TGTGCCAGTAGTCTACAGCCGTCGACCGCAGATACGCAGTATTTT
size: .; J: TRBJ2-2; D: TRBD2; V: TRBV6-1; CDR3: CACASGRFTGELFF; DNA: TGTGCCTGTGCTAGCGGGAGATTCACCGGGGAGCTGTTTTTT
size: .; J: TRBJ2-6; D: .; V: TRBV11-2; CDR3: CASGTAGANVLTF; DNA: TGTGCCAGCGGGACTGCTGGGGCCAACGTCCTGACTTTC
size: .; J: TRBJ1-4; D: .; V: TRBV7-9; CDR3: CASSLGQDGEKLFF; DNA: TGTGCCAGCAGCTTAGGGCAGGATGGCGAAAAACTGTTTTTT
size: .; J: TRBJ2-1; D: TRBD2; V: TRBV7-6; CDR3: CASSLTAGGPGNEQFF; DNA: TGTGCCAGCAGCTTAACTGCGGGGGGGCCGGGCAATGAGCAGTTCTTC
size: .; J: TRBJ1-5; D: TRBD1; V: TRBV9; CDR3: CASGGGQDNQPQHF; DNA: TGTGCCAGCGGAGGAGGACAGGATAATCAGCCCCAGCATTTT
size: .; J: TRBJ2-7; D: .; V: TRBV7-3; CDR3: CASSPRGDYEQYF; DNA: TGTGCCAGCAGCCCCCGGGGCGATTACGAGCAGTACTTC
size: .; J: TRBJ2-3; D: TRBD2; V: TRBV12-5; CDR3: CASGLVSGTPDTQYF; DNA: TGTGCTAGTGGTTTGGTTAGCGGGACTCCAGATACGCAGTATTTT
size: .; J: TRBJ1-1; D: .; V: TRBV19; CDR3: CASSMEAMNTEAFF; DNA: TGTGCCAGTAGTATGGAGGCCATGAACACTGAAGCTTTCTTT
size: .; J: TRBJ2-5; D: .; V: TRBV6-6; CDR3: CASSYSDTRGETQYF; DNA: TGTGCCAGCAGTTACTCGGACACCCGAGGGGAGACCCAGTACTTC
size: .; J: TRBJ2-7; D: .; V: TRBV9; CDR3: CASSERDVQPYEQYF; DNA: TGTGCCAGCAGCGAGAGGGACGTTCAACCCTACGAGCAGTACTTC
size: .; J: TRBJ2-5; D: TRBD1; V: TRBV7-3; CDR3: CASSLSWTGSQETQYF; DNA: TGTGCCAGCAGCTTAAGCTGGACAGGGTCCCAAGAGACCCAGTACTTC
size: .; J: TRBJ2-1; D: .; V: TRBV14; CDR3: CASSLTRVGEQFF; DNA: TGTGCCAGCAGCCTTACACGGGTGGGTGAGCAGTTCTTC
size: .; J: TRBJ1-6; D: .; V: TRBV6-6; CDR3: CASKRPAQEPSPLHF; DNA: TGTGCCAGCAAACGCCCGGCCCAGGAACCCTCACCCCTCCACTTT
size: .; J: TRBJ1-5; D: .; V: TRBV2; CDR3: CASKEPQHF; DNA: TGTGCCAGCAAGGAGCCCCAGCATTTT
size: .; J: TRBJ1-5; D: .; V: TRBV12-5; CDR3: CASGLVIGGNQPQHF; DNA: TGTGCTAGTGGTTTGGTAATAGGGGGCAATCAGCCCCAGCATTTT
size: .; J: TRBJ2-3; D: TRBD1; V: TRBV25-1; CDR3: CASGPLGQGTDTQYF; DNA: TGTGCCAGCGGACCCCTCGGACAGGGCACAGATACGCAGTATTTT
size: .; J: TRBJ2-7; D: TRBD1; V: TRBV18; CDR3: CASSPRDRPYEQYF; DNA: TGTGCCAGCTCACCACGGGACAGACCCTACGAGCAGTACTTC